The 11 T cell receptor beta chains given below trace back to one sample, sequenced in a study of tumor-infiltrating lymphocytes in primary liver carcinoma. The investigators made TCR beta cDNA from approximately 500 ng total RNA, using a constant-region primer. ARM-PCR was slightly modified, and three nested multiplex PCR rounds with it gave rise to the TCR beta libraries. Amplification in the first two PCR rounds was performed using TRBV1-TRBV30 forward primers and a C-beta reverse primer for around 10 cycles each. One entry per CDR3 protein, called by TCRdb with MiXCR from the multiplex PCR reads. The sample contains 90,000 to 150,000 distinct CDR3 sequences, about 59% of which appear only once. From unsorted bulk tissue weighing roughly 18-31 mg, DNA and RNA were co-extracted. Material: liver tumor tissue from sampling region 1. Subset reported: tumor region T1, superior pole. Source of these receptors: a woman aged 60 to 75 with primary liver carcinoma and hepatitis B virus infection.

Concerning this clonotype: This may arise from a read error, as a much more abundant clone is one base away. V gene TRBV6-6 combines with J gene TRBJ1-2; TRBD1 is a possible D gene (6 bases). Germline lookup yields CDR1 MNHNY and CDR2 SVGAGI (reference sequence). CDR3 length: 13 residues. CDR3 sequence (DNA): TGTGCCAGCAGCCAGGGACAACAATATGGCTACATCTTC. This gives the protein CASSQGQQYGYIF.

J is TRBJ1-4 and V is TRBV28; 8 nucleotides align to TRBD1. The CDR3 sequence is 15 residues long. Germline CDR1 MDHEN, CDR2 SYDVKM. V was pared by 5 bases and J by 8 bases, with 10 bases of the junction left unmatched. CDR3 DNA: TGTGCCAGCAGTCCGAAGACAGGGGCGGGCGAAAAACTGTTTTTT. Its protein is CASSPKTGAGEKLFF. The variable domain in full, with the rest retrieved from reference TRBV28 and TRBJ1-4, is DVKVTQSSRYLVKRTGEKVFLECVQDMDHENMFWYRQDPGLGLRLIYFSYDVKMKEKGDIPEGYSVSREKKERFSLILESASTNQTSMYLCASSPKTGAGEKLFFGSGTQLSVL.

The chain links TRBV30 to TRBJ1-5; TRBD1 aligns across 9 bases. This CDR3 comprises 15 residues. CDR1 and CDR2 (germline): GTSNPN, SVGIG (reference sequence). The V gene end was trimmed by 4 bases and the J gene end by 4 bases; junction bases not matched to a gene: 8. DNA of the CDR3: TGTGCCTGGAACACGGGACAGGGAGGGAATCAGCCCCAGCATTTT. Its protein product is CAWNTGQGGNQPQHF.

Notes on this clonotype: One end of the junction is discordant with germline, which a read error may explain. CDR3: CSASLLGGGPRDTQYF. In DNA, the CDR3 is TGCAGCGCCAGTCTCCTTGGGGGAGGACCAAGAGATACGCAATATTTT. The rearrangement uses TRBV29-1 and TRBJ2-3; a possible D gene is TRBD2 (6 bases). Germline V gives CDR1 SQVTM, CDR2 ANQGSEA. CDR3 length equals 16 residues.

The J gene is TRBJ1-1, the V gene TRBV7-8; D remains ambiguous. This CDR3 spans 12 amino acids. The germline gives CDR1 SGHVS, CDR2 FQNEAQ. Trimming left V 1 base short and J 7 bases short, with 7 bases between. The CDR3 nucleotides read TGTGCCAGCAGCTTAGGGGCGGGTGAAGCTTTCTTT. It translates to CASSLGAGEAFF. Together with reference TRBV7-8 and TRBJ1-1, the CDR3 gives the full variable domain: GAGVSQSPRYKVAKRGQDVALRCDPISGHVSLFWYQQALGQGPEFLTYFQNEAQLDKSGLPSDRFFAERPEGSVSTLKIQRTQQEDSAVYLCASSLGAGEAFFGQGTRLTVV.

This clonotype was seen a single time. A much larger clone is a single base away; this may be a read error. The chain's CDR3 is CASSPGGSTIYF. CDR3 in DNA: TGTGCCAGCAGCCCTGGAGGAAGCACCATATATTTT. The rearrangement joins TRBV14 to TRBJ1-3; D unresolved. This CDR3 comprises 12 residues. Germline values: CDR1 SGHDN, CDR2 FVKESK.

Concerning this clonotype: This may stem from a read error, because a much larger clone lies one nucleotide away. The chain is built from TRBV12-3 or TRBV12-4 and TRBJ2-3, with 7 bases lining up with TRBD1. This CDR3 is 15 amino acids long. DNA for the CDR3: TGTGCCAGCAGTTCGGGGCAGGGGGTATCAGAAACGCAGTATTTT. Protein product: CASSSGQGVSETQYF.

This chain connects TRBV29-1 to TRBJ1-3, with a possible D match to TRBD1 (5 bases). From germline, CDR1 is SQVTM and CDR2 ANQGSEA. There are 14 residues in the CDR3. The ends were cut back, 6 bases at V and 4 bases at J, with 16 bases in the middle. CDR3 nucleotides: TGCAGCGTAACCACCCGGGGGATGGGAAACACCATATATTTT. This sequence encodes CSVTTRGMGNTIYF.

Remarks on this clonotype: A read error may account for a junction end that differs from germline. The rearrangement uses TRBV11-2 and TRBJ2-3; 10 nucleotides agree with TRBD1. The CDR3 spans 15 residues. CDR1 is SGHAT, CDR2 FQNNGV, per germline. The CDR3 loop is CAGSKDRGTTDTQYF. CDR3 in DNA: TGTGCCGGCAGCAAGGACAGGGGGACCACAGATACGCAGTATTTC. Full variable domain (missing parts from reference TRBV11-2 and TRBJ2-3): EAGVAQSPRYKIIEKRQSVAFWCNPISGHATLYWYQQILGQGPKLLIQFQNNGVVDDSQLPKDRFSAERLKGVDSTLKIQPAKLEDSAVYLCAGSKDRGTTDTQYFGPGTRLTVL.

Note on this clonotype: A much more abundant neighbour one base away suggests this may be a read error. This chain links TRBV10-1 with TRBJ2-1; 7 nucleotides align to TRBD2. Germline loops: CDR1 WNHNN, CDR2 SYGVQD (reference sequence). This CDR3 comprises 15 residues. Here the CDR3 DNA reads TGCACCAGCAGGGTTGCGGGAGCCGGGTACAATGAGCAGTTCTTC. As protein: CTSRVAGAGYNEQFF.

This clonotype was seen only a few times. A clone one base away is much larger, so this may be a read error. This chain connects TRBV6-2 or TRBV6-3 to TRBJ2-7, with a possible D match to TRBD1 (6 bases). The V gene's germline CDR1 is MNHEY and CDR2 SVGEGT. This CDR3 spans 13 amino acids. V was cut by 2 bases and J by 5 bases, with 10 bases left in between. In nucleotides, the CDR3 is TGTGCCAGCAGTTACCCCACAGGGAACGAGCAGTACTTC. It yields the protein CASSYPTGNEQYF.